A single sample gave rise to the 24 T cell receptor beta chains below, sequenced in a study of blood T cell repertoires in COVID-19. Clones were sequenced by immunoSEQ multiplex PCR, and TCRdb holds only the in-frame ones, with some missing. The sample records under 200,000 clones, 86% being singletons. Sample: peripheral blood. The receptors here all came from a man in his late teens or twenties with acute or convalescent COVID-19.

This chain uses TRBV18 with TRBJ2-3; 9 bases align to TRBD1. Per the germline V gene, CDR1 is KGHSH and CDR2 is LQKENI. Trimming removed 0 bases from V and 3 bases from J; junction bases left unmatched: 7. The CDR3 covers 17 residues. The CDR3 is CASSPPRTGVRTDTQYF. The CDR3 DNA sequence: TGTGCCAGCTCACCACCTAGGACAGGGGTTCGGACAGATACGCAGTATTTT.

The gene calls are TRBV2 and TRBJ2-3; D not resolved. The V gene lost 2 bases and the J gene lost 0 bases, with 6 bases spanning the gap. Germline V gives CDR1 SNHLY, CDR2 FYNNEI. The CDR3 is 14 amino acids. CDR3 coding DNA: TGTGCCAGCAGTGAAAGCCCTAGCACAGATACGCAGTATTTT. Translated: CASSESPSTDTQYF. Looking up the rest from reference TRBV2 and TRBJ2-3 gives the full variable domain: EPEVTQTPSHQVTQMGQEVILRCVPISNHLYFYWYRQILGQKVEFLVSFYNNEISEKSEIFDDQFSVERPDGSNFTLKIRSTKLEDSAMYFCASSESPSTDTQYFGPGTRLTVL.

The rearrangement joins TRBV5-1 to TRBJ2-2; D remains ambiguous. The V end was cut by 0 bases, the J end by 3 bases, with 6 bases between. The CDR3 consists of 14 residues. The germline CDR1 and CDR2 sequences are SGHRS and YFSETQ. The CDR3 DNA reads TGCGCCAGCAGCTTGGCCCTTGACACCGGGGAGCTGTTTTTT. Encoded protein: CASSLALDTGELFF.

The rearrangement links TRBV19 to TRBJ1-1; possibly TRBD1 for D (6 bases). CDR3 length: 18 residues. CDR1 is LNHDA and CDR2 is SQIVND in the germline V gene (reference sequence). Trimming took off 5 bases at V and 0 bases at J, with 22 bases between the two ends. The CDR3 here is CASSRPGQLPPVNTEAFF. CDR3 nucleotides: TGTGCCAGTAGTCGCCCAGGACAGTTGCCCCCGGTGAACACTGAAGCTTTCTTT.

The V gene is TRBV15, the J gene TRBJ1-2; 7 bases align to TRBD1. The CDR3 runs to 15 residues. CDR1 is LNHNV and CDR2 is YYDKDF in the germline V gene (reference sequence). V dropped 0 bases and J dropped 6; count of bases not matched to a gene: 7. CDR3 in DNA: TGTGCCACCAGCAGAGACATCAGGGGGACTGATGGCTACACCTTC. Its protein product is CATSRDIRGTDGYTF.

This clone was seen only once. This rearrangement joins TRBV27 to TRBJ2-3; 7 bases fit TRBD1. Germline CDR1 MNHEY, CDR2 SMNVEV (reference sequence). V lost 4 bases, J lost 1 base, and 5 bases stayed unmatched. CDR3 length: 15 amino acids. CDR3 nucleotides: TGTGCCAGCAGTTCTAGAACAGGGGGCACAGATACGCAGTATTTT. Translating it yields CASSSRTGGTDTQYF.

This chain links TRBV2 with TRBJ1-1, with 7 positions matching TRBD1. CDR1 is SNHLY and CDR2 is FYNNEI in the germline V gene. This CDR3 is 13 amino acids long. V was pared by 6 bases and J by 10 bases, with 11 bases of the junction left unmatched. CDR3 DNA: TGTGCCAGCAGCTTCGACAGGGTCGCGGGAGCTTTCTTT. This sequence encodes CASSFDRVAGAFF.

The chain uses TRBV6-7 and TRBJ2-3; possible D gene TRBD1, 6 bases. TRBV6-7 is an open reading frame, and its role is uncertain. The V end was cut by 7 bases, the J end by 2 bases, with 13 bases between. The CDR3 is made up of 14 amino acids. The CDR3 coding sequence is TGTGCCAGCACCCGGACAGTCCCCACAGATACGCAGTATTTT. Amino acids: CASTRTVPTDTQYF.

V usage is TRBV5-1 and J usage is TRBJ2-5; tentative D call: TRBD2 (6 bases). The CDR3 totals 15 residues. Germline V lookup: CDR1 SGHRS, CDR2 YFSETQ. Trimming shortened V by 4 bases and J by 5 bases, and 18 bases separated the two germline ends. The CDR3 DNA is TGCGCCAGCAGCGCATCCGGGACCCGGGGGGAGACCCAGTACTTC. This sequence encodes CASSASGTRGETQYF.

This chain links TRBV6-6 with TRBJ1-2; 7 positions agree with TRBD1. This CDR3 has 13 amino acids. The germline V gene encodes CDR1 MNHNY and CDR2 SVGAGI (reference sequence). The trim removed 3 bases at V and 3 bases at J, leaving 1 base unmatched. CDR3 nucleotide sequence: TGTGCCAGCAGTTATACAGGGGACTATGGCTACACCTTC. Translated: CASSYTGDYGYTF.

The chain employs TRBV5-1 and TRBJ2-5; the match to TRBD1 covers 7 bases. Looked up from germline, CDR1 is SGHRS and CDR2 is YFSETQ. This CDR3 contains 14 residues. J lost 4 bases, V lost 1 base, and 4 bases had no gene match. CDR3 in DNA: TGCGCCAGCAGCTTGAGGACAGGTTCAGAGACCCAGTACTTC. This encodes CASSLRTGSETQYF.

Here the CDR3 DNA reads TGTGCCAGCAGCCAAGAAGGAGGCAGGGGGGATTACAATGAGCAGTTCTTC. It is translated as CASSQEGGRGDYNEQFF. This rearrangement joins TRBV3-1 (or the pseudogene TRBV3-2) to TRBJ2-1; a weak D match, TRBD1 (7 bases). Germline lookup yields CDR1 LGHDT and CDR2 YNNKEL (reference sequence). The CDR3 runs 17 residues. The V and J ends lost 0 bases and 4 bases respectively, with 16 bases between them.

This chain connects TRBV2 to TRBJ1-2; D is possibly TRBD1 (6 bases). V was pared by 4 bases and J by 8 bases, with 14 bases between. CDR3 length equals 13 residues. Germline V gives CDR1 SNHLY, CDR2 FYNNEI. The CDR3 protein is CASSVGTGSGYTF. The CDR3, as DNA: TGTGCCAGCAGTGTCGGAACAGGGAGCGGCTACACCTTC.

The rearrangement links TRBV5-1 to TRBJ2-5; 8 positions match TRBD1. This CDR3 spans 17 amino acids. Germline V gives CDR1 SGHRS, CDR2 YFSETQ. J was trimmed by 3 bases and V by 0 bases; bases with no gene match: 10. The CDR3 here is CASSLGIRGRAEETQYF. CDR3 bases: TGCGCCAGCAGCTTGGGGATCAGGGGGCGCGCCGAAGAGACCCAGTACTTC.

The chain uses TRBV29-1 and TRBJ2-7; 11 nucleotides line up with TRBD2. The CDR3 consists of 14 residues. Germline V gene data show CDR1 as SQVTM and CDR2 as ANQGSEA. Trimming took 6 bases from V and 2 from J; bases not matched to a gene: 6. The CDR3 spells CSVVTSGGAYEQYF. CDR3 bases: TGCAGCGTGGTTACTAGCGGGGGAGCCTACGAGCAGTACTTC.

The CDR3, as DNA: TGTGCCAGCAGTTTAGGCGGCCCTACGCAGTATTTT. Translating it yields CASSLGGPTQYF. The chain couples TRBV12-3 or TRBV12-4 to TRBJ2-3, with D uncertain. This CDR3 has 12 amino acids. Between the trimmed V and J ends, which lost 1 base and 8 bases, there was a span of 7 bases.

The chain employs TRBV15 and TRBJ1-4, with no clear D. V lost 0 bases, J lost 6 bases, and 11 bases lay in between. The CDR3 spans 15 residues. Germline-derived CDR1 and CDR2 are LNHNV and YYDKDF (reference sequence). The CDR3 reads CATSRDLLGYEKLFF. DNA for the CDR3: TGTGCCACCAGCAGAGATCTACTCGGTTATGAAAAACTGTTTTTT.

The chain recombines TRBV5-1 with TRBJ1-2; no reliable D call. The CDR3 contains 12 residues. CDR1 is SGHRS, CDR2 YFSETQ, per germline. Trimming took 3 bases from V and 4 from J, leaving 7 bases between them. This chain's CDR3 is CASSSGTYGYTF. The CDR3 coding sequence is TGCGCCAGCAGCTCAGGTACCTATGGCTACACCTTC.

The chain has TRBV11-1 and TRBJ2-5; TRBD2 agrees at 10 bases. This CDR3 spans 15 amino acids. CDR1 and CDR2 from the germline V gene are SGHAT and FQDESV (reference sequence). The V gene end was trimmed by 5 bases and the J gene end by 4 bases; junction bases not matched to a gene: 7. The CDR3 coding sequence is TGTGCCAGCAGCCGCGGGTCTAGCGGGGGAGAGACCCAGTACTTC. Encoded protein: CASSRGSSGGETQYF.

This chain links TRBV4-1 with TRBJ1-5; D is uncertain. CDR3 length equals 19 residues. Germline CDR1 and CDR2: MGHRA and YSYEKL. V lost 0 bases and J 0 bases, leaving 18 bases between the germline ends. The CDR3 sequence is CASSQESWYLPYSNQPQHF. DNA for the CDR3: TGCGCCAGCAGCCAAGAGAGTTGGTATTTACCTTATAGCAATCAGCCCCAGCATTTT.

The rearrangement links TRBV6-8 to TRBJ2-5, with a possible D match to TRBD1 (5 bases). CDR3 length: 14 residues. Germline values: CDR1 MNHGY, CDR2 SAAAGT. Trimming took off 7 bases at V and 6 bases at J, with 18 bases between the two ends. CDR3 residues: CASKGRQGVKTQYF. The CDR3 DNA sequence: TGTGCCAGCAAAGGTCGCCAGGGCGTAAAGACCCAGTACTTC.

This clone was seen a few times. The chain employs TRBV30 and TRBJ1-6; 7 bases line up with TRBD1. Germline V CDR1 and CDR2: GTSNPN, SVGIG (reference sequence). The junction had 8 bases not matched to a gene; V was cut back by 4 bases and J by 5 bases. The CDR3 contains 15 residues. The CDR3 here is CAWKAKDRDNSPLHF. In nucleotides, the CDR3 is TGTGCCTGGAAGGCTAAAGACAGGGATAATTCACCCCTCCACTTT.

V and J are TRBV15 and TRBJ2-1, with TRBD1 matching 7 bases. This CDR3 has 16 residues. Germline V lookup: CDR1 LNHNV, CDR2 YYDKDF (reference sequence). The V gene end was trimmed by 5 bases and the J gene end by 3 bases; junction bases not matched to a gene: 10. CDR3 DNA: TGTGCCACCAGCCGCCAGGGACAGCGGAACTACAATGAGCAGTTCTTC. Translation: CATSRQGQRNYNEQFF.

The J gene is TRBJ1-1, the V gene TRBV19; TRBD1 matches at 11 bases. Germline V gives CDR1 LNHDA, CDR2 SQIVND (reference sequence). Unmatched junction bases numbered 9, after V lost 7 bases and J lost 2 bases. CDR3 length equals 16 residues. CDR3 in DNA: TGTGCCAGTACCCACGCGGGACAGGGGGTTAACACTGAAGCTTTCTTT. Protein product: CASTHAGQGVNTEAFF.